This TCR beta chain was documented in a study of follicular helper T cells after annual influenza vaccination. Time point specified: 2015-2016 season, 7 days after influenza vaccination. V was trimmed by 0 bases and J by 4 bases, leaving 13 bases between them. The CDR3 sequence is 15 residues long. The V gene's germline CDR1 is SGDLS and CDR2 YYNGEE. TCRdb keeps only in-frame clones here, not all; method: immunoSEQ multiplex PCR. The sample lists over 8,000 clones, approximately 78% occurring once. This chain connects TRBV9 to TRBJ1-2; D call uncertain. The sequence was collected from an adult who received the influenza vaccine. The starting material was CXCR5+ CD38- circulating T follicular helper cells from blood, obtained 7 days after influenza vaccination. Subset given: circulating Tfh, non-naive CD4+CXCR5+PD-1+ (ICOS+CD38+ or ICOS-CD38-). CDR3 coding DNA: TGTGCCAGCAGCGTAGAGGCTTCTCAATTCTATGGCTACACCTTC. This sequence encodes CASSVEASQFYGYTF.